These T cell receptor beta chains were read from a single sample in a study of cytomegalovirus exposure and HLA in healthy donors. The data were produced by immunoSEQ multiplex PCR, yet TCRdb's version contains in-frame clones alone and is incomplete. The table has about 140,000 clones, about 80% seen once; the top ten hold under 6%. The sequencing input was PBMCs. The receptors shown here come from a man aged 35 to 55 in good health and CMV-seronegative. Both conserved end residues are part of each CDR3. The D gene is left open where the match is weak. A clone size is listed for some rows: how often the clone was seen (once, few, many), or a class if it is expanded.

D	size	V	J	CDR3	DNA
TRBD1	once	TRBV5-5	TRBJ1-2	CASVPGQGTYGYTF	TGTGCCAGCGTCCCGGGACAGGGGACCTATGGCTACACCTTC
TRBD1	-	TRBV6-5	TRBJ1-2	CASRFYTGADGYTF	TGTGCCAGCAGATTCTACACAGGGGCAGACGGCTACACCTTC
-	-	TRBV4-1	TRBJ2-3	CASSQDSTGDTQYF	TGCGCCAGCAGCCAAGACTCGACAGGAGATACGCAGTATTTT
-	-	TRBV5-1	TRBJ2-3	CASSLQGTDTQYF	TGCGCCAGCAGCTTACAAGGCACAGATACGCAGTATTTT
-	-	TRBV30	TRBJ1-1	CAWSVHRTNTEAFF	TGTGCCTGGAGTGTACACCGGACAAACACTGAAGCTTTCTTT
-	few	TRBV10-3	TRBJ2-3	CAISFSTASTDTQYF	TGTGCCATCAGTTTTTCGACAGCTAGCACAGATACGCAGTATTTT
-	-	TRBV11-3	TRBJ2-7	CASSLGAGAHEQYF	TGTGCCAGCAGCTTAGGGGCAGGGGCCCACGAGCAGTACTTC
-	-	TRBV7-9	TRBJ1-1	CASSLSSGVNTEAFF	TGTGCCAGCAGCTTATCCTCAGGGGTGAACACTGAAGCTTTCTTT
-	-	TRBV5-4	TRBJ1-6	CASSFVPDNSPLHF	TGTGCCAGCAGCTTTGTCCCAGATAATTCACCCCTCCACTTT
TRBD1	-	TRBV15	TRBJ1-4	CATSIDRVLNEKLFF	TGTGCCACCAGCATAGACAGGGTTCTTAATGAAAAACTGTTTTTT
-	-	TRBV28	TRBJ2-7	CASSLEGRSVYEQYF	TGTGCCAGCAGTTTAGAGGGCAGGTCAGTCTACGAGCAGTACTTC
TRBD1	-	TRBV27	TRBJ1-5	CASSPARQGKQPQHF	TGTGCCAGCAGTCCCGCTCGACAGGGGAAACAGCCCCAGCATTTT
TRBD2	-	TRBV29-1	TRBJ2-5	CSVELAGIQETQYF	TGCAGCGTTGAACTAGCGGGGATTCAAGAGACCCAGTACTTC
-	-	TRBV11-2	TRBJ1-5	CASSLMVGSNQPQHF	TGTGCCAGCAGCTTAATGGTCGGGAGCAATCAGCCCCAGCATTTT
-	-	TRBV5-5	TRBJ2-1	CASSGHNEQFF	TGTGCCAGCAGCGGCCACAATGAGCAGTTCTTC
-	-	TRBV2	TRBJ1-2	CASSWGGGYGYTF	TGTGCCAGCAGTTGGGGCGGGGGGTATGGCTACACCTTC
-	-	TRBV11-2	TRBJ2-1	CASSQSTGNEQFF	TGTGCCAGCAGCCAAAGCACGGGGAATGAGCAGTTCTTC
TRBD1	-	TRBV12-5	TRBJ2-2	CASEHRGETGELFF	TGTGCTAGTGAGCACAGGGGGGAAACCGGGGAGCTGTTTTTT
TRBD1	-	TRBV12-5	TRBJ2-2	CASGFGTGNTGELFF	TGTGCTAGTGGTTTCGGGACAGGGAACACCGGGGAGCTGTTTTTT
-	-	TRBV6-1	TRBJ1-2	CASTRPVDGYTF	TGTGCCAGCACGAGGCCGGTGGATGGCTACACCTTC
TRBD1	once	TRBV7-9	TRBJ2-7	CASSLGTPGQGYEQYF	TGTGCCAGCAGCTTAGGCACCCCGGGACAGGGGTACGAGCAGTACTTC
TRBD1	-	TRBV6-6	TRBJ2-7	CASTKFRDRVAYEQYF	TGTGCCAGCACCAAATTCCGGGACAGGGTGGCCTACGAGCAGTACTTC
-	-	TRBV6-1	TRBJ1-3	CASNPRGNSGNTIYF	TGTGCCAGCAATCCCAGGGGAAACTCTGGAAACACCATATATTTT
-	once	TRBV11-2	TRBJ1-6	CASSPRGQSSYNSPLHF	TGTGCCAGCAGCCCCCGAGGCCAGAGCTCCTATAATTCACCCCTCCACTTT